Listed below are T cell receptor beta chains from one sample, sequenced in a study of cytomegalovirus exposure and HLA in healthy donors. Repertoires were generated with immunoSEQ multiplex PCR, while TCRdb's copy carries only in-frame clones and drops some. The sample holds about 170,000 clones, around 77% seen once. Material: PBMCs. The receptors derive from a female donor in good health and CMV-seronegative. Both conserved end residues are part of each CDR3. D genes are given only for firm matches. Expanded clones are given a class, and other clones once, few, many or no size at all.

14	-	TRBV9	TRBJ1-1	-	CASSVGGGHKEAFF	TGTGCCAGCAGCGTAGGGGGGGGACATAAAGAAGCTTTCTTT
16	few	TRBV6-5	TRBJ2-3	TRBD2	CASSYAGLAGGDTQYF	TGTGCCAGCAGTTACGCTGGACTAGCGGGAGGAGATACGCAGTATTTT
15	-	TRBV6-5	TRBJ2-7	TRBD2	CASRNGLAGIYEQYF	TGTGCCAGCAGAAACGGACTAGCAGGCATTTACGAGCAGTACTTC
13	-	TRBV28	TRBJ2-5	-	CASSLCLRCGQYF	TGTGCCAGCAGTTTATGTCTCAGGTGCGGGCAGTACTTC
13	-	TRBV28	TRBJ2-7	TRBD1	CASSTTGPYEQYF	TGTGCCAGCAGTACGACAGGGCCCTACGAGCAGTACTTC
13	-	TRBV19	TRBJ1-1	-	CASSADSVLEAFF	TGTGCCAGTAGTGCCGACAGCGTCCTTGAAGCTTTCTTT
18	-	TRBV4-1	TRBJ2-1	TRBD2	CASSPRLAGGPWYDEQFF	TGCGCCAGCAGCCCTAGACTAGCGGGAGGCCCTTGGTATGATGAGCAGTTCTTC
12	-	TRBV28	TRBJ1-6	-	CASRQNNSPLHF	TGTGCCAGCAGACAGAATAATTCACCCCTCCACTTT
15	few	TRBV5-4	TRBJ1-1	-	CASSLPGGKNTEAFF	TGTGCCAGCAGCCTCCCGGGGGGGAAGAACACTGAAGCTTTCTTT
17	-	TRBV18	TRBJ1-3	TRBD1	CASSPSTGVGSGNTIYF	TGTGCCAGCTCACCGTCGACAGGGGTCGGCTCTGGAAACACCATATATTTT
15	-	TRBV14	TRBJ1-5	-	CASSQSGSWNQPQHF	TGTGCCAGCAGCCAATCGGGGTCTTGGAATCAGCCCCAGCATTTT
15	-	TRBV4-1	TRBJ1-1	-	CASSQALGGRTEAFF	TGCGCCAGCAGCCAAGCCTTGGGGGGAAGAACTGAAGCTTTCTTT
17	-	TRBV9	TRBJ1-3	TRBD1	CASSVDRVEATGNTIYF	TGTGCCAGCAGCGTGGACAGGGTAGAAGCGACGGGAAACACCATATATTTT